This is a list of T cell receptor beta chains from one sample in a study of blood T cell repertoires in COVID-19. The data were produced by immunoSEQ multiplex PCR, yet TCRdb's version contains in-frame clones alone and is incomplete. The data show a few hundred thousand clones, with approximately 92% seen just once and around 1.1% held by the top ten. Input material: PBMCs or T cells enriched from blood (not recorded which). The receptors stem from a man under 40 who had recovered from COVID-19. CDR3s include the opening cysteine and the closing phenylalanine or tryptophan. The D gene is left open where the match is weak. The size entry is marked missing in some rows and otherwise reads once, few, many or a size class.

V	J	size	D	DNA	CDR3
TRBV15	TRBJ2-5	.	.	TGTGCCACCAGCAGAGGTCCGGGCCAAGGGGAAGAGACCCAGTACTTC	CATSRGPGQGEETQYF
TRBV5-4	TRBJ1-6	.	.	TGTGCCAGCAGCTTGCTCTCCGGCGCAGGGCAGATTTCACCCCTCCACTTT	CASSLLSGAGQISPLHF
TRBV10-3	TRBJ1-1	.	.	TGTGCCATCAAGACCCAGGTGGACACTGAAGCTTTCTTT	CAIKTQVDTEAFF
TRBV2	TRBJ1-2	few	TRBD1	TGTGCCAGCAGTGAGTTGACAGGGTTCGCCTATGGCTACACCTTC	CASSELTGFAYGYTF
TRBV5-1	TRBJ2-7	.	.	TGCGCCAGCAGCCCCGACTCGGGACAAAGGGGCGAGCAGTACTTC	CASSPDSGQRGEQYF
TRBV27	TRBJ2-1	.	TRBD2	TGTGCCAGCAAGGGGTGGGGACTAGCGGTGTCGGATGAGCAGTTCTTC	CASKGWGLAVSDEQFF
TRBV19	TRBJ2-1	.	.	TGTGCCAGTACTGCGGGGAGACTCCCCAATGAGCAGTTCTTC	CASTAGRLPNEQFF
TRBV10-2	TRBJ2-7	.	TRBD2	TGCGCCAGCAGGGTCCTCGGGGGGTACGAGCAGTACTTC	CASRVLGGYEQYF
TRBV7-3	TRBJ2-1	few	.	TGTGCCAGCAGCCCCGGAGGGGGGGTTTTTTTGAATGAGCAGTTCTTC	CASSPGGGVFLNEQFF
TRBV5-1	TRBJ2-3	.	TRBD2	TGCGCCAGCAGCTTGGCTAGCGGACGCACAGATACGCAGTATTTT	CASSLASGRTDTQYF
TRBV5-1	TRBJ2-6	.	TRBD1	TGCGCCAGCAGCTTGGTCGTGACAGGGGCCTCTGGGGCCAACGTCCTGACTTTC	CASSLVVTGASGANVLTF
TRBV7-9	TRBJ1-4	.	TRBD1	TGTGCCAGCAGCTTATCTCTGACAGGGGGTCTTGATGAAAAACTGTTTTTT	CASSLSLTGGLDEKLFF
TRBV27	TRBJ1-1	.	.	TGTGCCAGCAGCCCAGATCGACGGAGGAAGAACACTGAAGCTTTCTTT	CASSPDRRRKNTEAFF
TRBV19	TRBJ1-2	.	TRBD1	TGTGCCAGTAGGGACAGGGGAGACTCTGGCTACACCTTC	CASRDRGDSGYTF
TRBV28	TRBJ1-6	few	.	TGTGCCAGCAGTTTCGCGGCTCGGTCGTCTTCACCCCTCCACTTT	CASSFAARSSSPLHF
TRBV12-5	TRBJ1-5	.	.	TGTGCTAGTGGTTTGTCACCCTTGACAGACCTTAGCAATCAGCCCCAGCATTTT	CASGLSPLTDLSNQPQHF
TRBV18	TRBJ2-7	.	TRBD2	TGTGCCAGCTCACAAAGGGCCCATGGACTAGCGGTTTTTTACGAGCAGTACTTC	CASSQRAHGLAVFYEQYF
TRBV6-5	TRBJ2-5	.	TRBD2	TGTGCCAGCAGACCGGGAGGAAGGAAGACCCAGTACTTC	CASRPGGRKTQYF
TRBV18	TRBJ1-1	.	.	TGTGCCAGCTCACCACCACAGAAAACGTGGACTGAAGCTTTCTTT	CASSPPQKTWTEAFF
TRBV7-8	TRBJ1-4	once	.	TGTGCCAGCAGCTTAGGTGGGGCCCAGGGTGAAAAACTGTTTTTT	CASSLGGAQGEKLFF
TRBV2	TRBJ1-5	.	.	TGTGCCAGCAGTGAAGGCCTTAAGCCTCCCGGGTTTGTAGGCGAGAATCAGCCCCAGCATTTT	CASSEGLKPPGFVGENQPQHF
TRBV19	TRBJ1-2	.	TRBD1	TGTGCCAGTACGGCCCAGGGGGCAGGTCACTATGGCTACACCTTC	CASTAQGAGHYGYTF
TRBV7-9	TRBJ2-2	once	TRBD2	TGTGCCAGCACCCCCTCGGCTAGCGGGAGGTCCGGGGAGCTGTTTTTT	CASTPSASGRSGELFF
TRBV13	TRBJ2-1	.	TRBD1	TGTGCCAGCAGCTCCTCCGCGACAGGGTATAATGAGCAGTTCTTC	CASSSSATGYNEQFF
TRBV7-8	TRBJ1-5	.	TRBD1	TGTGCCAGCAGCTCCCGGACAGGGGCCAATCAGCCCCAGCATTTT	CASSSRTGANQPQHF
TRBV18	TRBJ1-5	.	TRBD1	TGTGCCAGCTCACCCGGACAGGGGATAAATCAGCCCCAGCATTTT	CASSPGQGINQPQHF
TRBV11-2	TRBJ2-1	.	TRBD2	TGTGCCAGCAGCTTGGCTAGCGGGATGAGTAATGAGCAGTTCTTC	CASSLASGMSNEQFF
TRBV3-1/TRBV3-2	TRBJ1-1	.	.	TGTGTCAGCAGCCAAGATTGGGAGGGTTACACTGAAGCTTTCTTT	CVSSQDWEGYTEAFF
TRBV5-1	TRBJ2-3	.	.	TGCGCCAGCAGCTTGCCCAGGGCGAGGATAACAGATACGCAGTATTTT	CASSLPRARITDTQYF
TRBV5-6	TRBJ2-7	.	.	TGTGCCAGCAGCTTGGTTAGCGAGCAGTACTTC	CASSLVSEQYF
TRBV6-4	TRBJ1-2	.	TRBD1	TGTGCCAGCAGTGAATCATGGGACAGGGCTTATGGCTACACCTTC	CASSESWDRAYGYTF
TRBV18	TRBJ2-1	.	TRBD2	TGTGCCAGCTCACCACAGGCGGGAGCGGACAATGAGCAGTTCTTC	CASSPQAGADNEQFF
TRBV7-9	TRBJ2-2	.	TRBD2	TGTGCCAGCAGCTTATCGGCGGGAGGCCCGAACACCGGGGAGCTGTTTTTT	CASSLSAGGPNTGELFF
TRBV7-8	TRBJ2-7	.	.	TGTGCCAGCAGCTTAGTCAGTCACGAGCAGTACTTC	CASSLVSHEQYF
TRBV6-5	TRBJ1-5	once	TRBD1	TGTGCCAGCAGGCCGGGACAGGGAGGCAATCAGCCCCAGCATTTT	CASRPGQGGNQPQHF
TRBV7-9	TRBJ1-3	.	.	TGTGCCAGCAGCCTTCTGGGCCCGTCCTCTGGAAACACCATATATTTT	CASSLLGPSSGNTIYF
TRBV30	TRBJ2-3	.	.	TGTGCCTCCCGACCGGGATACACAGATACGCAGTATTTT	CASRPGYTDTQYF
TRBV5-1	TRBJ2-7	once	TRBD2	TGCGCCAGCAGAGTTGGACTAGCGGAGACCTACGAGCAGTACTTC	CASRVGLAETYEQYF
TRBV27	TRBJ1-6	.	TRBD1	TGTGCCAGCAGTTTGCAGGGGGCAAAATCCTATAATTCACCCCTCCACTTT	CASSLQGAKSYNSPLHF
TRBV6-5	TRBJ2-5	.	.	TGTGCCAGCAGTTACGTTACAGGAGAGACCCAGTACTTC	CASSYVTGETQYF
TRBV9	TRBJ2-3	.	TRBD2	TGTGCCAGCAGCGTAGTTAGCGGGAGTACAGATACGCAGTATTTT	CASSVVSGSTDTQYF
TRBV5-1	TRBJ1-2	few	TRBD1	TGCGCCACAAGACAGGGCCTGGACTATGGCTACACCTTC	CATRQGLDYGYTF
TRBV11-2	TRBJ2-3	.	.	TGTGCCAGCAGCTCACCGGCGGGACTCCGCACAGATACGCAGTATTTT	CASSSPAGLRTDTQYF
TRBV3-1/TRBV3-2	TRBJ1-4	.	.	TGTGCCAGCAGCCAACACCCCCTACAGGGAAAAGAAAAACTGTTTTTT	CASSQHPLQGKEKLFF
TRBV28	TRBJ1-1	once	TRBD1	TGTGCCAGCAGTTGGAACCAGGGGGTGCCGAACACTGAAGCTTTCTTT	CASSWNQGVPNTEAFF
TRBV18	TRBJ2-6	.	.	TGTGCCAGCTCCGTCTCTTTAAAGTTTGAGGGGGCCAACGTCCTGACTTTC	CASSVSLKFEGANVLTF
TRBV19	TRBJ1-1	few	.	TGTGCCAGTAGTATAGGCAGGGGGAACACTGAAGCTTTCTTT	CASSIGRGNTEAFF
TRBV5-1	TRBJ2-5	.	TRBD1	TGCGCCAGCAGCTTGGGTCCGGGACAGGGGTCAGAGACCCAGTACTTC	CASSLGPGQGSETQYF
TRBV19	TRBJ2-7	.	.	TGTGCCAGTAGTATATCGGCGGGAAAGGTCGAGCAGTACTTC	CASSISAGKVEQYF
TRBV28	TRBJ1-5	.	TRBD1	TGTGCCAGCAGTGCTGCAGGGGGTCCCCAGCATTTT	CASSAAGGPQHF
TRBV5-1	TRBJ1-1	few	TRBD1	TGCGCCAGCAGCTTGGGGACAGGGGAGAACACTGAAGCTTTCTTT	CASSLGTGENTEAFF
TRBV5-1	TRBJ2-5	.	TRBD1	TGCGCCAGCAGCTTGGAGACAGGGGAAGGGAAAGAGACCCAGTACTTC	CASSLETGEGKETQYF
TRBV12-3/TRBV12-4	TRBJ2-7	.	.	TGTGCCAGCAGTCCCTCGGACACCTTGTACTTC	CASSPSDTLYF
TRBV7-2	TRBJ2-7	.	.	TGTGCCAGCAGCTTAAAAAGCGGAAGCTCCTACGAGCAGTACTTC	CASSLKSGSSYEQYF
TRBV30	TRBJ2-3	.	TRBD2	TGTGCCTGGACGAGGGGAGGGACAGATACGCAGTATTTT	CAWTRGGTDTQYF